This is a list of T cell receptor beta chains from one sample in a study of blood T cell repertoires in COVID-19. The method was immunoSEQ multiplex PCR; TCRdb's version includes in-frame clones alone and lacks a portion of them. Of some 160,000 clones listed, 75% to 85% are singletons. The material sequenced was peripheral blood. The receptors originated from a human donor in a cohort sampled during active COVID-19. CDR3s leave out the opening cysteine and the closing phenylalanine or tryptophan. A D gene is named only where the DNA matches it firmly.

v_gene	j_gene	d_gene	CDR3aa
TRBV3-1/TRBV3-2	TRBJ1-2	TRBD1	ASSQERQGAWYGYT
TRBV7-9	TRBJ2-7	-	ASSSPGGQTSYEQY
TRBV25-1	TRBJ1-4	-	ASSEPSGKLF
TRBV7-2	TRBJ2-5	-	ASSRYSEAQY
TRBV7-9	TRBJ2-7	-	ASSFRDEQY
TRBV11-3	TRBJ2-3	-	ASSSLKRPCTDTQY
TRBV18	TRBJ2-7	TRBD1	ASSQDRGSYEQY
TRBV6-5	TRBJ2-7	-	ASSYLDSSYEQY
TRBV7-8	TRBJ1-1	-	ASSLVEGSGTEAF
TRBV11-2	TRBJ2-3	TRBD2	ASSSAGGGDTQY
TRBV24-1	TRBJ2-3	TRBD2	ATSDSIAGRDTDTQY
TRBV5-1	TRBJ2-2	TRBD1	ASTRTGFAGELF
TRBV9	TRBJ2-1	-	ASAALGEQF
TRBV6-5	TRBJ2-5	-	ASSYSPTRMGGTQY
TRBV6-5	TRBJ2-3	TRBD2	ASSSSGGTLTDTQY
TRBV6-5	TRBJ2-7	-	ASTLSGYVEQY
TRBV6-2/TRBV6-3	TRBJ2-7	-	ASSYSIGGTFHEQY
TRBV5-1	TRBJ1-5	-	ASSLEGQGSQPQH
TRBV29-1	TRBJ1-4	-	SVGGGGSEKLF
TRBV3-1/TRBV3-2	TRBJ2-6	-	ASSFLNPQVTGANVLT
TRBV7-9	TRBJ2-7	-	ASSPTGTAYSYEQY
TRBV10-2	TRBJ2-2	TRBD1	ASSVTGGRAGELF
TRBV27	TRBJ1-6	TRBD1	ASSVGTEASPLH
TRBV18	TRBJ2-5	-	ASSLGTPRETQY
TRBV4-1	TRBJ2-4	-	ASSQTIKTEAKNIQY
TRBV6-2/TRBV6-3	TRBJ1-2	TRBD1	ASSQTGVGYT
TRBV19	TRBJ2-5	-	ASSSRTYQETQY